This T cell receptor beta chain was sequenced in a study of blood T cells in healthy people across ages (dated by TCRdb to 2015 to 2017). Looking at the study overall: In model experiments, template switching captured roughly one uniquely barcoded TCR beta cDNA molecule for every two T cells. The donors were divided into four age groups: young (average around 16 years), middle-aged (about 40), aged (roughly 66) and long-lived (82). To avoid experimental bias, donors of different ages were spread randomly across the sequencing lanes. To track age-related changes in TCR beta repertoire diversity, the study relied on deep sequencing normalized with unique cDNA molecular identifiers. Two additional independent replicas of 1 million unique cDNA reads from the same blood draw were analyzed for two donors (one aged 18 to 29 and one aged 80 or older).

What the study reported, not specific to this receptor: Estimates of total diversity from one million sequenced T cells were regarded as lower bounds and underestimates. A strong correlation was found between observed TCR beta diversity and the percentage of naive T cells measured by flow cytometry. As age increased, observed TCR beta diversity per million T cells dropped in a roughly linear way, and a significant reduction was already evident by age about 36. Compared with the aged group, the long-lived group had more naive CD4+ T cells, fewer expanded clones and increased TCR diversity, a pattern suggesting age selection. Since profiling was done on bulk unsorted PBMCs, naive and antigen-experienced compartments could not be conclusively compared. Donor CMV infection status was unknown, potentially confounding age-related changes in expanded clonotypes.

CDR1 and CDR2 (LNHNV, YYDKDF) derive from the germline V gene (reference sequence). From its cysteine to its phenylalanine, the CDR3 spans 16 amino acids. Only CDR3 DNA is held: 48 bases, read in frame from base 1. The donors were roughly 40 Caucasian individuals from Russia, aged 6 to 90 years, who were systemically healthy. Each donor gave around 9.9 milliliters of peripheral blood, collected into EDTA-treated Vacutainer tubes. PBMCs were isolated by Ficoll-Paque density-gradient centrifugation, with at least 6 million obtained per sample. Trizol reagent was used to extract total RNA from the PBMCs, yielding at least 5.5 micrograms per sample. Naive CD45RAhigh/CD27high T cell percentages were measured by flow cytometry on a PBMC aliquot from every donor. This clonotype was observed a handful of times. Its antigen is still unknown. A junction boundary mismatches the germline segment, possibly from a read error.

Library preparation employed 5' RACE. The data were produced on an Illumina HiSeq 2500. The second PCR ran for roughly 7 to 11 cycles and used a J-beta primer mix along with a sample-barcoded 5' primer. A unique molecular identifier was introduced onto each TCR beta cDNA molecule by a template-switch 5' adaptor carrying 12 random nucleotides. Each sample yielded at least 2.5 million CDR3-containing paired-end reads. First-strand cDNA synthesis was performed from all RNA using the Mint cDNA synthesis kit, with priming by a TRBC-specific oligonucleotide. After uracil-DNA glycosylase treatment, a first 18-cycle PCR used universal primers M1SS and BC2_uni_R on all cDNA. The study's own analysis went as follows. Normalization of each sample was performed by random selection of 1 million high-quality reads, each carrying a distinct molecular identifier. Reads with shared molecular identifiers were discarded instead of being binned into consensus sequences. MiTCR, run with a Q25 quality threshold and the strictest error-elimination algorithm, handled CDR3 identification, clonotype clustering and error correction. Lower-bound total TCR beta diversity was estimated with a nonparametric unseen species model using Euler transformation. TCRdb trimmed public reads at Q25 via fastp, called clones via MiXCR and kept in-frame beta chains. CDR3 protein sequences are deduplicated, and each keeps its most common genes and DNA. The authors' filters were not applied to this entry. This sample holds 600,000 to 800,000 distinct CDR3 sequences; more than 20% were observed only once. Roughly 3.6% of the sample rests with the top ten.

Sequencing input: blood. This receptor was identified in a man aged 70 or older in good health. The rearrangement joined TRBV15 to TRBJ1-1; no confident D gene assignment can be made. The sequenced DNA is TGTGTCACCAGCAGAGATCTAGAGGTGAGGAACGCTGAAGCTTTCTTT. Its protein reads: CVTSRDLEVRNAEAFF.